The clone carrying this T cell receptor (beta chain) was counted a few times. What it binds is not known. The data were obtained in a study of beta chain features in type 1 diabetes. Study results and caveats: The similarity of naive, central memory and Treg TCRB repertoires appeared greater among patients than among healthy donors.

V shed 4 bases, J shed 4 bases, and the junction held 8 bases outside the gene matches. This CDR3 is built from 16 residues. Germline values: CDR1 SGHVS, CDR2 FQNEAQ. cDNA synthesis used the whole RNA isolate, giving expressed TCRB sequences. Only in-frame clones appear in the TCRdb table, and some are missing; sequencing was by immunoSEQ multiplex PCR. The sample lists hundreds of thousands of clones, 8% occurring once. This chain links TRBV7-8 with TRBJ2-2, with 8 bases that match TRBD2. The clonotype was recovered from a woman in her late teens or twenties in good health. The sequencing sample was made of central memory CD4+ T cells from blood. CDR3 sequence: CASSSKAGASTGELFF. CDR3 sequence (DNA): TGTGCCAGCAGCTCAAAAGCGGGAGCGAGCACCGGGGAGCTGTTTTTT.